This TCR beta chain comes out of a study of T cells after posttransplantation cyclophosphamide. Clones were read by immunoSEQ multiplex PCR, and TCRdb kept only the in-frame ones, dropping some. There are some 50,000 clones in the sample, none observed a single time. The CDR3 spans 14 residues. The V gene's germline CDR1 is LNHNV and CDR2 YYDKDF (reference sequence). V lost 1 base, J lost 0 bases, and 5 bases lay in between. This clone came up many times. Its antigen remains unknown. Study observations and caveats: Later post-transplant blood repertoires were often dominated by donor CD8+ memory clones. TRB clonality was highly associated with recipient CMV seropositivity and reactivation. Skin or GI-infiltrating T cells shared few TRB sequences with blood.

Peripheral blood was collected from the related graft donor on the marrow donation day. The chain couples TRBV15 to TRBJ2-3; the D is unclear. This clonotype was obtained from a man aged 35 to 55 in good health, CMV-negative, and a related stem cell transplant donor. The sample was PBMCs. This CDR3 is CATSRGPSTDTQYF. The DNA for the CDR3 is TGTGCCACCAGCAGAGGGCCGAGCACAGATACGCAGTATTTT.